This T cell receptor (beta chain) was sequenced during a study of blood T cells in healthy people across ages. V lost 6 bases and J lost 9; bases outside the gene matches: 16. CDR1 is MGHRA, CDR2 YSYEKL, per germline. The CDR3 consists of 18 residues. A second PCR of roughly 7 to 11 cycles used a sample-barcoded 5' primer and a J-beta primer mix. Each cDNA molecule carried a tag from a template-switch adaptor that contained 12 random nucleotides. TCRdb reanalysed the 5' RACE reads using MiXCR and keeps one entry per CDR3 protein. The sample carries about 1.5 million distinct CDR3 sequences, about 43% recorded once. In its sample, this clonotype was seen a few times.

This clonotype was sampled from a woman younger than 30 in good health. This chain links TRBV4-1 with TRBJ2-1; 14 nucleotides agree with TRBD2. Input material: blood. The DNA of the CDR3 is TGCGCCAGCAGACTAGCAAGGTTGACTAGCGGGGGGGACAGTGAGCAGTTCTTC. It encodes CASRLARLTSGGDSEQFF.